These 5 T cell receptor beta chains originate from one sample sequenced in a study of cytomegalovirus exposure and HLA in healthy donors. TCRdb's copy holds only in-frame clones and misses some; the assay was immunoSEQ multiplex PCR. The sample shows 130,000 to 150,000 clones, 75% to 90% of them seen only once. Input material: PBMCs. The receptors were gathered from a woman aged 18-30 years in good health and CMV-seropositive.

This clone has just a few counts. The V and J genes are TRBV5-4 and TRBJ1-1; 8 nucleotides align to TRBD1. Germline lookup yields CDR1 SGHNT and CDR2 YYREEE (reference sequence). The CDR3 loop spans 14 amino acids. The trim removed 0 bases at V and 6 bases at J, leaving 4 bases unmatched. This CDR3 reads CASSLAQGGSEAFF. The CDR3 DNA sequence: TGTGCCAGCAGCTTGGCACAGGGGGGGTCTGAAGCTTTCTTT.

The chain is built from TRBV11-3 and TRBJ1-2, with 9 bases that match TRBD1. V shed 5 bases, J shed 8 bases, and the junction held 6 bases outside the gene matches. The CDR3 covers 13 residues. In germline, CDR1 is SGHNT, CDR2 YENEEA. CDR3 nucleotides: TGTGCCAGCAGCGTGGGACAGGGTCAAGGCTACACCTTC. It encodes CASSVGQGQGYTF.

The chain links TRBV5-4 to TRBJ1-2; D possibly corresponds to TRBD1 (6 bases). Germline values: CDR1 SGHNT, CDR2 YYREEE (reference sequence). The CDR3 sequence is 15 residues long. V shed 0 bases and J shed 1 base, with 10 bases lying between them. The CDR3 loop reads CASSLGTEVNYGYTF. In DNA form, the CDR3 reads TGTGCCAGCAGCTTGGGGACAGAGGTTAACTATGGCTACACCTTC.

The chain carries TRBV27 and TRBJ2-3; possible D gene TRBD2, 5 bases. Germline V lookup: CDR1 MNHEY, CDR2 SMNVEV (reference sequence). V was pared by 6 bases and J by 2 bases, with 18 bases between. CDR3 length equals 16 residues. CDR3 bases: TGTGCCAGCAGGGACGGAGGCGGGCCCACCACAGATACGCAGTATTTT. Its protein is CASRDGGGPTTDTQYF.

J is TRBJ1-6 and V is TRBV11-2; 7 bases align to TRBD1. The germline CDR1 and CDR2 sequences are SGHAT and FQNNGV. The V segment lost 5 bases and the J segment 6 bases; nucleotides outside the gene matches: 4. This CDR3 spans 14 amino acids. The CDR3 region is CASSPDRTNSPLHF. The CDR3 region has the DNA TGTGCCAGCAGCCCGGACAGGACTAATTCACCCCTCCACTTT.